Listed below are T cell receptor beta chains from one sample, sequenced in a study of blood T cell repertoires in COVID-19. The method was immunoSEQ multiplex PCR; TCRdb's version includes in-frame clones alone and lacks a portion of them. This table holds some 68,000 clones, roughly 88% found once. The sequencing input was peripheral blood. The receptors derive from a man in his fifties with COVID-19, enrolled during active disease. Both conserved end residues are part of each CDR3. D genes are given only for firm matches. Clone size is given for some rows only: seen once, a few or many times, or a class if the clone is expanded.

CDR3: CASSLATGSGNTIYF
DNA: TGTGCCAGCAGCTTAGCCACAGGGTCTGGAAACACCATATATTTT
J: TRBJ1-3
size: .
D: .
V: TRBV7-9

CDR3: CASSEFSEQYF
DNA: TGTGCCAGCAGTGAATTCTCGGAGCAGTACTTC
J: TRBJ2-7
size: .
D: .
V: TRBV25-1

CDR3: CASSLAGGQVKAEAFF
DNA: TGTGCCAGCAGCTTAGCGGGGGGACAGGTGAAGGCTGAAGCTTTCTTT
J: TRBJ1-1
size: .
D: TRBD1
V: TRBV7-2

CDR3: CASSLTDRGGTDTQYF
DNA: TGCGCCAGCAGCTTGACAGACAGGGGAGGCACAGATACGCAGTATTTT
J: TRBJ2-3
size: .
D: TRBD1
V: TRBV5-1

CDR3: CASREAANTGELFF
DNA: TGTGCCAGCAGAGAGGCCGCGAACACCGGGGAGCTGTTTTTT
J: TRBJ2-2
size: once
D: .
V: TRBV7-2

CDR3: CASSTDRVGNTIYF
DNA: TGTGCCAGCAGTACCGACAGGGTTGGAAACACCATATATTTT
J: TRBJ1-3
size: .
D: TRBD1
V: TRBV6-1

CDR3: CASSQSKRVWGYTF
DNA: TGCGCCAGCAGTCAATCGAAACGGGTGTGGGGCTACACCTTC
J: TRBJ1-2
size: .
D: .
V: TRBV23-1

CDR3: CASSQGQGDYGYTF
DNA: TGTGCCAGCAGCCAAGGGCAGGGGGACTATGGCTACACCTTC
J: TRBJ1-2
size: .
D: TRBD1
V: TRBV3-1/TRBV3-2

CDR3: CASTQTSLPYEQYF
DNA: TGTGCCAGCACACAGACTAGCCTCCCCTACGAGCAGTACTTC
J: TRBJ2-7
size: .
D: TRBD2
V: TRBV11-2

CDR3: CASSIGASNYGYTF
DNA: TGTGCCAGTAGCATTGGGGCCTCCAACTATGGCTACACCTTC
J: TRBJ1-2
size: .
D: .
V: TRBV19

CDR3: CASSQYPGGNRYYEQYF
DNA: TGTGCCAGCAGCCAGTACCCAGGGGGGAACAGGTACTACGAGCAGTACTTC
J: TRBJ2-7
size: .
D: .
V: TRBV4-2

CDR3: CATSDGQGYGYTF
DNA: TGTGCCACCAGTGATGGACAGGGGTATGGCTACACCTTC
J: TRBJ1-2
size: .
D: TRBD1
V: TRBV24-1

CDR3: CASSPRSGGAYEQYF
DNA: TGTGCCAGCTCACCACGATCTGGGGGGGCCTACGAGCAGTACTTC
J: TRBJ2-7
size: .
D: TRBD2
V: TRBV18

CDR3: CASSPGQGAGQPQHF
DNA: TGTGCCAGCTCCCCGGGACAGGGGGCAGGTCAGCCCCAGCATTTT
J: TRBJ1-5
size: once
D: TRBD1
V: TRBV18

CDR3: CVRSVPSEGGSYNEQFF
DNA: TGTGTCAGAAGCGTTCCTAGCGAGGGAGGATCCTACAATGAGCAGTTCTTC
J: TRBJ2-1
size: .
D: .
V: TRBV7-5

CDR3: CATSGGLAGDTGELFF
DNA: TGTGCCACCAGTGGCGGACTAGCGGGAGATACCGGGGAGCTGTTTTTT
J: TRBJ2-2
size: .
D: TRBD2
V: TRBV24-1

CDR3: CASSSIRVEQYF
DNA: TGTGCCAGCAGTTCCATCCGGGTTGAGCAGTACTTC
J: TRBJ2-7
size: .
D: .
V: TRBV6-6

CDR3: CASSRGGDNEKLFF
DNA: TGCGCCAGCAGCCGCGGGGGGGATAATGAAAAACTGTTTTTT
J: TRBJ1-4
size: .
D: .
V: TRBV5-1

CDR3: CASSYGNPNTEAFF
DNA: TGTGCCAGCAGCTACGGTAACCCTAACACTGAAGCTTTCTTT
J: TRBJ1-1
size: .
D: .
V: TRBV3-1/TRBV3-2

CDR3: CASREREGEQFF
DNA: TGCGCCAGCAGGGAGCGGGAGGGTGAGCAGTTCTTC
J: TRBJ2-1
size: .
D: TRBD2
V: TRBV5-1

CDR3: CASGGTSGRAWDTQYF
DNA: TGTGCCAGCGGGGGGACTAGCGGGAGGGCGTGGGATACGCAGTATTTT
J: TRBJ2-3
size: .
D: TRBD2
V: TRBV2

CDR3: CASSLGTGSEAFF
DNA: TGTGCCAGCAGCTTAGGTACAGGGTCTGAAGCTTTCTTT
J: TRBJ1-1
size: .
D: .
V: TRBV7-8

CDR3: CATSELGGTGVYNEQFF
DNA: TGTGCCACCAGTGAGTTGGGTGGGACAGGGGTCTACAATGAGCAGTTCTTC
J: TRBJ2-1
size: .
D: TRBD1
V: TRBV24-1

CDR3: CASSLDTNQPQHF
DNA: TGTGCCAGCAGTTTAGACACCAATCAGCCCCAGCATTTT
J: TRBJ1-5
size: .
D: .
V: TRBV28

CDR3: CASSPDREVMEAFF
DNA: TGTGCCAGCTCACCAGACAGGGAAGTGATGGAAGCTTTCTTT
J: TRBJ1-1
size: .
D: TRBD1
V: TRBV18

CDR3: CAWSPGEASGNTIYF
DNA: TGTGCCTGGAGTCCGGGGGAAGCCTCTGGAAACACCATATATTTT
J: TRBJ1-3
size: .
D: .
V: TRBV30

CDR3: CSARGAGNTEAFF
DNA: TGCAGCGCCCGTGGGGCCGGGAACACTGAAGCTTTCTTT
J: TRBJ1-1
size: .
D: .
V: TRBV29-1

CDR3: CATSREQDRVGNEQFF
DNA: TGTGCCACCAGCAGAGAACAGGACAGGGTAGGCAATGAGCAGTTCTTC
J: TRBJ2-1
size: .
D: TRBD1
V: TRBV15

CDR3: CASSLHGGMNTEAFF
DNA: TGTGCCAGCAGCTTACATGGAGGCATGAACACTGAAGCTTTCTTT
J: TRBJ1-1
size: .
D: .
V: TRBV7-9

CDR3: CASSLNSGETQYF
DNA: TGTGCCAGCAGTTTAAACAGTGGGGAGACCCAGTACTTC
J: TRBJ2-5
size: .
D: .
V: TRBV12-3/TRBV12-4

CDR3: CASSPARDTYGYTF
DNA: TGTGCCAGCAGTCCCGCCCGGGACACCTATGGCTACACCTTC
J: TRBJ1-2
size: .
D: .
V: TRBV6-6

CDR3: CASGPDRSNTEAFF
DNA: TGTGCCAGCGGACCGGACAGGTCGAACACTGAAGCTTTCTTT
J: TRBJ1-1
size: .
D: TRBD1
V: TRBV6-5

CDR3: CASSQVKGPRPYEQYF
DNA: TGCGCCAGCAGCCAAGTAAAGGGGCCGCGCCCCTACGAGCAGTACTTC
J: TRBJ2-7
size: few
D: .
V: TRBV4-1

CDR3: CASSLRGQLNYGYTF
DNA: TGTGCCAGCAGCTTAAGGGGACAGCTTAACTATGGCTACACCTTC
J: TRBJ1-2
size: .
D: TRBD1
V: TRBV7-3

CDR3: CASSLAGSDTEAFF
DNA: TGTGCCAGCAGCTTAGCAGGCAGCGACACTGAAGCTTTCTTT
J: TRBJ1-1
size: .
D: .
V: TRBV7-2

CDR3: CASSLRLAGGETQYF
DNA: TGTGCCAGCAGTTTACGGCTAGCGGGAGGAGAGACCCAGTACTTC
J: TRBJ2-5
size: .
D: TRBD2
V: TRBV6-2/TRBV6-3

CDR3: CASSLARLNTEAFF
DNA: TGTGCCAGCAGTTTAGCCAGATTGAACACTGAAGCTTTCTTT
J: TRBJ1-1
size: .
D: .
V: TRBV27

CDR3: CASSLPGGQGTSNYGYTF
DNA: TGTGCCAGCAGTTTACCCGGGGGACAGGGGACCTCTAACTATGGCTACACCTTC
J: TRBJ1-2
size: .
D: TRBD1
V: TRBV28

CDR3: CASRPGTGGRETQYF
DNA: TGTGCCAGCAGACCCGGGACAGGGGGTAGAGAGACCCAGTACTTC
J: TRBJ2-5
size: .
D: TRBD1
V: TRBV7-2

CDR3: CASSLVSGGGSEAFF
DNA: TGTGCCAGCAGCTTAGTATCAGGGGGCGGTTCTGAAGCTTTCTTT
J: TRBJ1-1
size: .
D: TRBD1
V: TRBV7-9